The rows below give T cell receptor beta chains drawn from one sample of a study of blood T cell repertoires in COVID-19. TCRdb's copy holds only in-frame clones and misses some; the assay was immunoSEQ multiplex PCR. Among some 80,000 clones, under 80% were seen once, and the ten largest hold 15% to 20%. What was sequenced was peripheral blood. These receptors originate from a human donor in a cohort sampled during active COVID-19. Both conserved end residues are part of each CDR3. Fields, in order: V gene, clone size, D gene, J gene, CDR3 protein, CDR3 DNA. A D gene is named only where the DNA matches it firmly. Size is stated for part of the rows, as once, few or many counts, or as a class when the clone is expanded.

v_gene: TRBV7-2
abundance: -
d_gene: -
j_gene: TRBJ2-1
CDR3aa: CASSLSALGGVWPYNEQFF
CDR3nt: TGTGCCAGCAGCTTAAGTGCCCTGGGCGGGGTCTGGCCCTACAATGAGCAGTTCTTC

v_gene: TRBV5-6
abundance: -
d_gene: -
j_gene: TRBJ2-5
CDR3aa: CASSPPGGPGQYF
CDR3nt: TGTGCCAGCAGCCCCCCTGGAGGTCCCGGCCAGTACTTC

v_gene: TRBV7-7
abundance: -
d_gene: TRBD2
j_gene: TRBJ2-3
CDR3aa: CASSSGLALSDTQYF
CDR3nt: TGTGCCAGCAGCTCGGGACTAGCTTTATCAGATACGCAGTATTTT

v_gene: TRBV28
abundance: -
d_gene: -
j_gene: TRBJ1-4
CDR3aa: CASSLWAATTNEKLFF
CDR3nt: TGTGCCAGCAGTTTATGGGCCGCAACAACTAATGAAAAACTGTTTTTT

v_gene: TRBV12-5
abundance: few
d_gene: TRBD2
j_gene: TRBJ2-2
CDR3aa: CASGFNPQEREAGELFF
CDR3nt: TGTGCTAGTGGTTTCAACCCTCAGGAGCGGGAGGCCGGGGAGCTGTTTTTT

v_gene: TRBV7-3
abundance: -
d_gene: TRBD2
j_gene: TRBJ2-3
CDR3aa: CASSLSGLAGESTDTQYF
CDR3nt: TGTGCCAGCAGCTTATCAGGACTAGCGGGGGAGAGCACAGATACGCAGTATTTT

v_gene: TRBV7-8
abundance: -
d_gene: TRBD2
j_gene: TRBJ2-1
CDR3aa: CASSPELAGGSYNEQFF
CDR3nt: TGTGCCAGCAGCCCAGAATTAGCGGGGGGTTCCTACAATGAGCAGTTCTTC

v_gene: TRBV5-1
abundance: -
d_gene: TRBD2
j_gene: TRBJ2-1
CDR3aa: CASAQGLAGWNEQFF
CDR3nt: TGCGCCAGCGCCCAAGGGCTAGCGGGATGGAATGAGCAGTTCTTC

v_gene: TRBV19
abundance: -
d_gene: -
j_gene: TRBJ1-2
CDR3aa: CASTQGKGGYTF
CDR3nt: TGTGCCAGTACTCAGGGAAAAGGTGGCTACACCTTC

v_gene: TRBV2
abundance: -
d_gene: -
j_gene: TRBJ2-3
CDR3aa: CASSAEVGGLDTQYF
CDR3nt: TGTGCCAGCAGTGCAGAGGTGGGGGGTCTCGATACGCAGTATTTT

v_gene: TRBV3-1/TRBV3-2
abundance: -
d_gene: TRBD2
j_gene: TRBJ2-1
CDR3aa: CASSHAGLAGRRTFF
CDR3nt: TGTGCCAGCAGCCATGCCGGACTAGCGGGGCGCCGCACTTTCTTC

v_gene: TRBV2
abundance: -
d_gene: -
j_gene: TRBJ1-5
CDR3aa: CASSRRPGSNQPQHF
CDR3nt: TGTGCCAGCAGCCGTCGCCCAGGGAGCAATCAGCCCCAGCATTTT

v_gene: TRBV4-1
abundance: -
d_gene: TRBD1
j_gene: TRBJ2-7
CDR3aa: CASSPSGTGDGYEQYF
CDR3nt: TGCGCCAGCAGCCCCTCGGGGACAGGGGATGGCTACGAGCAGTACTTC

v_gene: TRBV2
abundance: many
d_gene: TRBD1
j_gene: TRBJ2-7
CDR3aa: CASSAGQGALYEQYF
CDR3nt: TGTGCCAGCAGTGCGGGGCAGGGGGCTCTCTACGAGCAGTACTTC

v_gene: TRBV28
abundance: -
d_gene: TRBD1
j_gene: TRBJ1-4
CDR3aa: CASASGTENEKLFF
CDR3nt: TGTGCCAGCGCATCGGGGACAGAGAATGAAAAACTGTTTTTT

v_gene: TRBV21-1
abundance: -
d_gene: -
j_gene: TRBJ1-1
CDR3aa: CASSKVEGDRRHQNTEAFF
CDR3nt: TGTGCCAGCAGCAAAGTAGAGGGGGACAGGCGACATCAAAACACTGAAGCTTTCTTT

v_gene: TRBV2
abundance: -
d_gene: TRBD2
j_gene: TRBJ2-1
CDR3aa: CASRAVLAGYNEQFF
CDR3nt: TGTGCCAGCAGGGCAGTGCTAGCGGGCTACAATGAGCAGTTCTTC

v_gene: TRBV7-6
abundance: many
d_gene: -
j_gene: TRBJ1-2
CDR3aa: CASSFPGELSDYGYTF
CDR3nt: TGTGCCAGCAGCTTCCCTGGTGAGTTATCCGACTATGGCTACACCTTC

v_gene: TRBV5-5
abundance: -
d_gene: -
j_gene: TRBJ2-5
CDR3aa: CASSLQDQETQYF
CDR3nt: TGTGCCAGCAGCTTACAGGACCAAGAGACCCAGTACTTC

v_gene: TRBV7-2
abundance: medium-sized
d_gene: -
j_gene: TRBJ1-2
CDR3aa: CASSLAAVGYTF
CDR3nt: TGTGCCAGCAGCTTAGCTGCGGTCGGCTACACCTTC

v_gene: TRBV4-1
abundance: few
d_gene: -
j_gene: TRBJ1-3
CDR3aa: CASSQDRSGNTIYF
CDR3nt: TGCGCCAGCAGCCAAGATAGGAGTGGAAACACCATATATTTT

v_gene: TRBV29-1
abundance: -
d_gene: -
j_gene: TRBJ2-1
CDR3aa: CSVVFSPSSGNEQFF
CDR3nt: TGCAGCGTTGTCTTTAGTCCATCATCAGGCAATGAGCAGTTCTTC

v_gene: TRBV6-1
abundance: few
d_gene: -
j_gene: TRBJ2-1
CDR3aa: CASSEGSYEQFF
CDR3nt: TGTGCCAGCAGTGAAGGGAGTTATGAGCAGTTCTTC

v_gene: TRBV11-2
abundance: -
d_gene: TRBD1
j_gene: TRBJ1-6
CDR3aa: CASSFLDRANSPLHF
CDR3nt: TGTGCCAGCAGCTTTTTGGACAGGGCGAATTCACCCCTCCACTTT

v_gene: TRBV7-9
abundance: -
d_gene: TRBD1
j_gene: TRBJ2-6
CDR3aa: CASSPRVGQGIGGANVLTF
CDR3nt: TGTGCCAGCAGTCCAAGGGTAGGACAGGGCATTGGAGGGGCCAACGTCCTGACTTTC

v_gene: TRBV6-5
abundance: -
d_gene: -
j_gene: TRBJ1-1
CDR3aa: CASSYGPGGNTEAFF
CDR3nt: TGTGCCAGCAGTTACGGACCGGGGGGGAACACTGAAGCTTTCTTT

v_gene: TRBV11-2
abundance: -
d_gene: TRBD1
j_gene: TRBJ1-2
CDR3aa: CASSFGTGANYGYTF
CDR3nt: TGTGCCAGCAGCTTCGGGACAGGCGCTAACTATGGCTACACCTTC

v_gene: TRBV7-2
abundance: -
d_gene: -
j_gene: TRBJ2-4
CDR3aa: CASSLAVKNIQYF
CDR3nt: TGTGCCAGCAGCTTGGCAGTCAAAAACATTCAGTACTTC

v_gene: TRBV5-4
abundance: -
d_gene: TRBD1
j_gene: TRBJ1-4
CDR3aa: CASSLQGAVEKLFF
CDR3nt: TGTGCCAGCAGCTTACAGGGGGCAGTTGAAAAACTGTTTTTT

v_gene: TRBV7-9
abundance: -
d_gene: -
j_gene: TRBJ2-1
CDR3aa: CASSLGSYNEQFF
CDR3nt: TGTGCCAGCAGCTTAGGGAGTTACAATGAGCAGTTCTTC

v_gene: TRBV9
abundance: -
d_gene: TRBD2
j_gene: TRBJ2-3
CDR3aa: CASSASGVSTDTQYF
CDR3nt: TGTGCCAGCAGCGCTAGCGGGGTCAGCACAGATACGCAGTATTTT

v_gene: TRBV6-5
abundance: -
d_gene: TRBD1
j_gene: TRBJ2-1
CDR3aa: CASSFTGGAYNEQFF
CDR3nt: TGTGCCAGCAGTTTTACAGGGGGCGCCTACAATGAGCAGTTCTTC

v_gene: TRBV19
abundance: -
d_gene: TRBD1
j_gene: TRBJ1-5
CDR3aa: CASKDREYDQPQHF
CDR3nt: TGTGCCAGCAAGGACAGGGAATATGATCAGCCCCAGCATTTT

v_gene: TRBV18
abundance: -
d_gene: -
j_gene: TRBJ2-7
CDR3aa: CASSPARGGEQYF
CDR3nt: TGTGCCAGCTCACCCGCCCGGGGTGGCGAGCAGTACTTC

v_gene: TRBV14
abundance: -
d_gene: -
j_gene: TRBJ1-3
CDR3aa: CASSQGGLYGDTIYF
CDR3nt: TGTGCCAGCAGCCAAGGCGGACTTTATGGGGACACCATATATTTT

v_gene: TRBV3-1/TRBV3-2
abundance: -
d_gene: TRBD1
j_gene: TRBJ1-1
CDR3aa: CASSAHGQGNTEAFF
CDR3nt: TGTGCCAGCAGCGCCCATGGACAGGGGAACACTGAAGCTTTCTTT

v_gene: TRBV6-5
abundance: -
d_gene: -
j_gene: TRBJ1-1
CDR3aa: CASRQGNTEAFF
CDR3nt: TGTGCCAGCAGGCAGGGGAACACTGAAGCTTTCTTT

v_gene: TRBV7-9
abundance: -
d_gene: -
j_gene: TRBJ1-2
CDR3aa: CASSLGPGRFHGYTF
CDR3nt: TGTGCCAGCAGCTTGGGCCCGGGGAGGTTCCATGGCTACACCTTC

v_gene: TRBV19
abundance: -
d_gene: -
j_gene: TRBJ2-7
CDR3aa: CASTEGPTPSYEQYF
CDR3nt: TGTGCCAGTACGGAGGGGCCTACCCCATCCTACGAGCAGTACTTC

v_gene: TRBV7-9
abundance: -
d_gene: -
j_gene: TRBJ1-2
CDR3aa: CASSPLRPGDHHYGYTF
CDR3nt: TGTGCCAGCAGCCCCCTTAGGCCAGGGGATCATCACTATGGCTACACCTTC

v_gene: TRBV5-1
abundance: once
d_gene: TRBD2
j_gene: TRBJ2-3
CDR3aa: CASSFPGLAGTSTDTQYF
CDR3nt: TGCGCCAGCAGCTTCCCGGGACTAGCGGGTACTAGCACAGATACGCAGTATTTT

v_gene: TRBV7-3
abundance: few
d_gene: -
j_gene: TRBJ2-2
CDR3aa: CASSPGSGELFF
CDR3nt: TGTGCCAGCAGCCCCGGGAGCGGGGAGCTGTTTTTT

v_gene: TRBV30
abundance: -
d_gene: TRBD2
j_gene: TRBJ2-5
CDR3aa: CAWSAGTSIGETQYF
CDR3nt: TGTGCCTGGAGCGCGGGGACTAGCATCGGGGAGACCCAGTACTTC

v_gene: TRBV28
abundance: -
d_gene: -
j_gene: TRBJ2-3
CDR3aa: CASSSPGASSTDTQYF
CDR3nt: TGTGCCAGCAGTTCCCCAGGGGCCTCTTCCACAGATACGCAGTATTTT

v_gene: TRBV5-1
abundance: -
d_gene: -
j_gene: TRBJ1-6
CDR3aa: CASSLAPRDSPLHF
CDR3nt: TGCGCCAGCAGCTTGGCCCCCAGGGATTCACCCCTCCACTTT

v_gene: TRBV19
abundance: -
d_gene: TRBD2
j_gene: TRBJ2-5
CDR3aa: CASSIGAGGRETQYF
CDR3nt: TGTGCCAGTAGTATCGGAGCGGGGGGGCGGGAGACCCAGTACTTC

v_gene: TRBV15
abundance: -
d_gene: TRBD1
j_gene: TRBJ2-5
CDR3aa: CATSRDRGRETQYF
CDR3nt: TGTGCCACCAGCAGAGACAGGGGGCGGGAGACCCAGTACTTC

v_gene: TRBV27
abundance: -
d_gene: TRBD1
j_gene: TRBJ1-2
CDR3aa: CASSSLQAAGGPYGYTF
CDR3nt: TGTGCCAGCAGTTCGTTACAGGCGGCAGGGGGTCCCTATGGCTACACCTTC

v_gene: TRBV3-1/TRBV3-2
abundance: -
d_gene: -
j_gene: TRBJ2-1
CDR3aa: CASSQEVDSGHYNEQFF
CDR3nt: TGTGCCAGCAGCCAAGAAGTAGACTCGGGACACTACAATGAGCAGTTCTTC

v_gene: TRBV7-9
abundance: -
d_gene: TRBD1
j_gene: TRBJ1-1
CDR3aa: CASSLGRDRESNTEAFF
CDR3nt: TGTGCCAGCAGCTTAGGACGGGACAGGGAATCGAACACTGAAGCTTTCTTT

v_gene: TRBV12-5
abundance: -
d_gene: -
j_gene: TRBJ2-3
CDR3aa: CASQGSTADTQYF
CDR3nt: TGTGCTAGTCAGGGAAGTACAGCAGATACGCAGTATTTT

v_gene: TRBV5-6
abundance: few
d_gene: -
j_gene: TRBJ1-3
CDR3aa: CASSLNNRRGSGNTIYF
CDR3nt: TGTGCCAGCAGCTTGAATAACAGGAGGGGTTCTGGAAACACCATATATTTT

v_gene: TRBV12-1
abundance: -
d_gene: -
j_gene: TRBJ2-3
CDR3aa: CASSFEGHLTDTQYF
CDR3nt: TGTGCCAGCAGCTTTGAGGGACACCTCACAGATACGCAGTATTTT

v_gene: TRBV24-1
abundance: -
d_gene: -
j_gene: TRBJ1-2
CDR3aa: CATSDQDRPNYGYTF
CDR3nt: TGTGCCACCAGTGATCAGGACAGACCAAACTATGGCTACACCTTC

v_gene: TRBV7-2
abundance: -
d_gene: -
j_gene: TRBJ2-4
CDR3aa: CASSGWDTQYF
CDR3nt: TGTGCCAGCAGCGGCTGGGACACTCAGTACTTC

v_gene: TRBV7-9
abundance: -
d_gene: -
j_gene: TRBJ2-5
CDR3aa: CASSFTVQETQYF
CDR3nt: TGTGCCAGCAGCTTTACAGTTCAAGAGACCCAGTACTTC

v_gene: TRBV28
abundance: -
d_gene: -
j_gene: TRBJ2-1
CDR3aa: CASSLFGSYNEQFF
CDR3nt: TGTGCCAGCAGTTTATTCGGGTCCTACAATGAGCAGTTCTTC

v_gene: TRBV5-6
abundance: -
d_gene: -
j_gene: TRBJ1-5
CDR3aa: CASSLRVGQPQHF
CDR3nt: TGTGCCAGCAGCCTCAGGGTGGGTCAGCCCCAGCATTTT

v_gene: TRBV5-5
abundance: -
d_gene: TRBD1
j_gene: TRBJ1-1
CDR3aa: CASSPGIGTGMNTEAFF
CDR3nt: TGTGCCAGCAGCCCCGGGATTGGGACAGGGATGAACACTGAAGCTTTCTTT

v_gene: TRBV20-1
abundance: -
d_gene: TRBD1
j_gene: TRBJ1-4
CDR3aa: CSARDWTGNNEKLFF
CDR3nt: TGCAGTGCTCGTGATTGGACAGGGAATAATGAAAAACTGTTTTTT